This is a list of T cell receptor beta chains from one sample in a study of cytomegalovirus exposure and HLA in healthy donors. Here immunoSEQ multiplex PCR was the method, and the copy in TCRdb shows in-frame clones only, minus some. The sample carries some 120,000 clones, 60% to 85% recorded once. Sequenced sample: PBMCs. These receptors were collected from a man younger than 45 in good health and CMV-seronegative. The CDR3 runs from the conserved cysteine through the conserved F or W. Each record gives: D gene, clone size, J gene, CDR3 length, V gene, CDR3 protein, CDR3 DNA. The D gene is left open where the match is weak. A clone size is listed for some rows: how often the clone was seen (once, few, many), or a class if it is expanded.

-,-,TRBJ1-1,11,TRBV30,CAWGPNEKAFF,TGTGCCTGGGGGCCGAACGAAAAAGCTTTCTTT
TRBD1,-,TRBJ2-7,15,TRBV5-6,CASRRTGTEPYEQYF,TGTGCCAGCAGAAGAACCGGGACAGAGCCCTACGAGCAGTACTTC
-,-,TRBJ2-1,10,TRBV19,CALERFGQFF,TGTGCCTTAGAACGGTTTGGGCAGTTCTTC
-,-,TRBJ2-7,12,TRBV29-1,CSARGRSYEQYF,TGCAGCGCTAGGGGGAGATCCTACGAGCAGTACTTC
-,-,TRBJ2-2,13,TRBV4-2,CASSWGDTGELFF,TGTGCCAGCAGTTGGGGGGACACCGGGGAGCTGTTTTTT
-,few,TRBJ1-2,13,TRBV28,CASSPPTDYGYTF,TGTGCCAGCAGTCCCCCGACAGACTATGGCTACACCTTC
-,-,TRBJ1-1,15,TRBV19,CASSIFQGLNTEAFF,TGTGCCAGTAGTATTTTTCAGGGCCTGAACACTGAAGCTTTCTTT
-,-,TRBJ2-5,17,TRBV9,CASSSRPWGLIQETQYF,TGTGCCAGCAGCTCGCGCCCTTGGGGGCTTATCCAAGAGACCCAGTACTTC
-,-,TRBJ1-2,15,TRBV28,CASSPTGGTNYGYTF,TGTGCCAGCAGTCCAACCGGGGGGACGAACTATGGCTACACCTTC
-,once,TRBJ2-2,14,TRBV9,CASTSPGNTGELFF,TGTGCCAGCACTAGCCCAGGGAACACCGGGGAGCTGTTTTTT
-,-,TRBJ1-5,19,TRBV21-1,CASSPNSVGELKGGQPQHF,TGTGCCAGCAGCCCCAACAGCGTGGGGGAGCTAAAAGGGGGTCAGCCCCAGCATTTT
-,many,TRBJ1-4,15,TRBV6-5,CASSYSWGGEEKLFF,TGTGCCAGCAGTTACTCGTGGGGGGGTGAGGAAAAACTGTTTTTT
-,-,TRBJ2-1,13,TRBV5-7,CASSFRSYNEQFF,TGTGCCAGCAGCTTTAGATCCTACAATGAGCAGTTCTTC
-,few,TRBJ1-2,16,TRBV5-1,CASSLDHAGGNYGYTF,TGCGCCAGCAGCTTGGACCACGCGGGGGGGAACTATGGCTACACCTTC
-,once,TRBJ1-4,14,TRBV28,CASSFASTREKLFF,TGTGCCAGCAGTTTCGCTAGCACAAGGGAAAAACTGTTTTTT
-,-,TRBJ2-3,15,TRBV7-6,CASSFRESSTDTQYF,TGTGCCAGCAGCTTTAGAGAGTCCAGCACAGATACGCAGTATTTT
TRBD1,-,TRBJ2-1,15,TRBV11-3,CASSPRQGLYNEQFF,TGTGCCAGCAGCCCAAGACAGGGCCTTTACAATGAGCAGTTCTTC
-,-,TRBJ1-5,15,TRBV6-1,CASNLYTDSNQPQHF,TGTGCCAGCAATTTATACACAGATAGCAATCAGCCCCAGCATTTT
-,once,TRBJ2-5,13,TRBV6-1,CASSENRMETQYF,TGTGCCAGCAGTGAAAATCGTATGGAGACCCAGTACTTC
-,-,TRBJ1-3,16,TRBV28,CASSSTPRFSGNTIYF,TGTGCCAGCAGTTCAACCCCACGGTTCTCTGGAAACACCATATATTTT
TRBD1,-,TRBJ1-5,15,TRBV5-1,CASSQSTGSNQPQHF,TGCGCCAGCAGTCAATCGACAGGGAGCAATCAGCCCCAGCATTTT
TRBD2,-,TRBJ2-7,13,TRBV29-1,CSVGLAGLYEQYF,TGCAGCGTAGGACTAGCGGGGCTCTACGAGCAGTACTTC
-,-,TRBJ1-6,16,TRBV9,CASSDGEEGYTSPLHF,TGTGCCAGCAGCGATGGGGAAGAGGGTTATACTTCACCCCTCCACTTT
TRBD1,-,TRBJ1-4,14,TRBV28,CASRSGQGAKKLFF,TGTGCCAGCAGATCGGGACAGGGGGCAAAAAAACTGTTTTTT
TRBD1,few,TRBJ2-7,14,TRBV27,CASSQSWTGPQQYF,TGTGCCAGCAGTCAATCCTGGACAGGGCCACAGCAGTACTTC
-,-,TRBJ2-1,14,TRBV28,CASSSETWANEQFF,TGTGCCAGCAGTTCCGAAACATGGGCAAATGAGCAGTTCTTC
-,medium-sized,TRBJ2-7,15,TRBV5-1,CASKDPGRASPEQYF,TGCGCCAGCAAGGACCCGGGGAGAGCCTCTCCAGAGCAGTACTTC
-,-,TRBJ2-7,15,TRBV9,CASSVGGQNSYEQYF,TGTGCCAGCAGCGTAGGAGGACAGAACTCCTACGAGCAGTACTTC
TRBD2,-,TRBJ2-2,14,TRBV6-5,CASRPGLAFGELFF,TGTGCCAGCAGGCCGGGACTAGCGTTCGGGGAGCTGTTTTTT
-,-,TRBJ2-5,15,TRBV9,CASSEGVSGGETQYF,TGTGCCAGCAGCGAGGGTGTCTCCGGGGGAGAGACCCAGTACTTC
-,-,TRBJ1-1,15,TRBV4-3,CASSHRPQGDTEAFF,TGCGCCAGCAGCCATAGACCCCAGGGTGACACTGAAGCTTTCTTT
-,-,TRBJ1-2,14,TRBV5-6,CASSRSWPNYGYTF,TGTGCCAGCAGCCGTTCGTGGCCCAACTATGGCTACACCTTC
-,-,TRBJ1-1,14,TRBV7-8,CATSKGEGFAEAFF,TGTGCCACCTCTAAGGGGGAAGGCTTCGCTGAAGCTTTCTTT
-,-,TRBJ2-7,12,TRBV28,CASWGWGDEQYF,TGTGCCTCTTGGGGATGGGGCGACGAGCAGTACTTC
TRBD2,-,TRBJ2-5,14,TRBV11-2,CASSFSAGGETQYF,TGTGCCAGCAGCTTTTCAGCGGGAGGAGAGACCCAGTACTTC
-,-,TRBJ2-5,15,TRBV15,CATSRDPHTQETQYF,TGTGCCACCAGCAGAGACCCCCACACCCAAGAGACCCAGTACTTC
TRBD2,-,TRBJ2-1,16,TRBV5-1,CASSFPSGGAYNEQFF,TGCGCCAGCAGCTTCCCTAGCGGGGGGGCTTACAATGAGCAGTTCTTC
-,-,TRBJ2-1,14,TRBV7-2,CASSLLLSYNEQFF,TGTGCCAGCAGCCTCCTTTTGAGCTACAATGAGCAGTTCTTC
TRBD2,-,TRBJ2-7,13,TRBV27,CASSSGLYYEQYF,TGTGCCAGCAGTTCGGGACTATACTACGAGCAGTACTTC
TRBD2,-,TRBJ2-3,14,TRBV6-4,CASSERGGADTQYF,TGTGCCAGCAGCGAGCGGGGCGGGGCAGATACGCAGTATTTT
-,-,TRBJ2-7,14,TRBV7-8,CASSPTRLPSKQYF,TGTGCCAGCAGCCCTACTAGACTCCCAAGTAAGCAGTACTTC
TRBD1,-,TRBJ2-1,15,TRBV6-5,CASSYSAGGFYEQFF,TGTGCCAGCAGTTACTCGGCAGGGGGCTTCTATGAGCAGTTCTTC
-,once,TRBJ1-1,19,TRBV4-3,CASSQDHSRVLRLSTEAFF,TGCGCCAGCAGCCAAGATCACTCTCGAGTCCTACGGTTGAGCACTGAAGCTTTCTTT
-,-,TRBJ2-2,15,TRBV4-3,CASSQDPQGPGELFF,TGCGCCAGCAGCCAAGATCCGCAGGGGCCCGGGGAGCTGTTTTTT
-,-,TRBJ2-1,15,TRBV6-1,CASSESLIGGNEQFF,TGTGCCAGCAGTGAATCCCTGATTGGGGGGAATGAGCAGTTCTTC
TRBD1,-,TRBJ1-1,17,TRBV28,CASSQGGASFWNTEAFF,TGTGCCAGCAGTCAAGGGGGCGCATCTTTCTGGAACACTGAAGCTTTCTTT
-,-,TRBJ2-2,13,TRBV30,CAWSAQGFGELFF,TGTGCCTGGAGTGCCCAGGGCTTCGGGGAGCTGTTTTTT
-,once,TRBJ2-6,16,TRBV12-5,CASAPSGRGGANVLTF,TGTGCTAGTGCCCCTTCAGGCCGCGGGGGGGCCAACGTCCTGACTTTC
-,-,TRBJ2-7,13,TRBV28,CATLPGAYYEQYF,TGTGCCACCCTGCCGGGAGCCTACTACGAGCAGTACTTC
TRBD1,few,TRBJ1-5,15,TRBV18,CASSPQGAGNQPQHF,TGTGCCAGCTCACCGCAGGGGGCCGGGAATCAGCCCCAGCATTTT